This T cell receptor beta chain was recorded in a study of OX40 agonist ivuxolimab in advanced cancers. Only in-frame clones appear in the TCRdb table, and some are missing; sequencing was by immunoSEQ multiplex PCR. The sample holds tens of thousands of clones, about 83% seen once. V shed 6 bases and J shed 0 bases, with 18 bases lying between them. The V gene's germline CDR1 is LNHDA and CDR2 SQIVND (reference sequence). The CDR3 extends over 16 amino acids. This material consisted of CD4+ or CD8+ T cells sorted from blood, taken in a trial of the OX40 agonist ivuxolimab. The clonotype was recovered from an adult with an advanced solid tumor such as melanoma, head and neck, liver or kidney cancer. The gene calls are TRBV19 and TRBJ2-7; the D gene could be TRBD1 or TRBD2 (5 bases each). DNA of the CDR3: TGTGCCAGTAGCAATCAAGGGGTCCGGGGCTCCTACGAGCAGTACTTC. Amino acid sequence: CASSNQGVRGSYEQYF.